Shown below are 19 T cell receptor beta chains from a single sample sequenced in a study of blood T cell repertoires in COVID-19. Sequenced by immunoSEQ multiplex PCR; TCRdb stores in-frame clones only, minus some. The sample holds about 140,000 clones; about 85% are singletons and the top ten take approximately 2.4%. Input material: peripheral blood. Source of these receptors: a human donor with COVID-19, enrolled during active disease. The donor label of this sample is uncertain.

V and J are TRBV21-1 and TRBJ2-6; the DNA was not used to check the table's D call, TRBD2. TRBV21-1 constitutes a pseudogene. The CDR3 loop spans 19 amino acids. Here the CDR3 reads CASSKVVGTQRSGANVLTF. CDR3 in DNA: TGTGCCAGCAGCAAAGTCGTCGGCACCCAGAGGTCTGGGGCCAACGTCCTGACTTTC.

This chain links TRBV2 with TRBJ1-5; 10 nucleotides align to TRBD1. Germline V lookup: CDR1 SNHLY, CDR2 FYNNEI. This CDR3 is 14 amino acids long. Trimming took 6 bases from V and 4 from J; bases not matched to a gene: 3. The CDR3 loop reads CASRGTGANQPQHF. Written as DNA, the CDR3 is TGTGCCAGCAGGGGGACAGGGGCTAATCAGCCCCAGCATTTT.

The chain employs TRBV6-5 and TRBJ2-7; tentatively, D is TRBD2 (5 bases). Trimming took off 7 bases at V and 5 bases at J, with 18 bases between the two ends. The CDR3 totals 14 residues. Germline loops: CDR1 MNHEY, CDR2 SVGAGI. Here the CDR3 DNA reads TGTGCCAGCACCAAGAGGGCGGGCGGCGACGAGCAGTACTTC. Translating it yields CASTKRAGGDEQYF.

This chain connects TRBV5-1 to TRBJ2-3; 10 bases are shared with TRBD2. V lost 2 bases to trimming and J lost 0 bases; unmatched junction nucleotides: 0. This CDR3 region has 15 residues. Germline CDR1 reads SGHRS; CDR2 reads YFSETQ. The DNA for the CDR3 is TGCGCCAGCAGCTTTAGCGGGGGGAGCACAGATACGCAGTATTTT. It encodes CASSFSGGSTDTQYF.

This rearrangement joins TRBV5-1 to TRBJ1-2; 7 bases map to TRBD1. The CDR3 runs 15 residues. Looked up from germline, CDR1 is SGHRS and CDR2 is YFSETQ. After removal of 0 bases from V and 3 bases from J, the junction contained 5 bases not matched to a gene. The DNA for the CDR3 is TGCGCCAGCAGCTTGGCCCTGGGACAGTACTATGGCTACACCTTC. It translates to CASSLALGQYYGYTF.

The rearrangement links TRBV3-1 (or the pseudogene TRBV3-2) to TRBJ2-5; no clear D gene. Between the trimmed V and J ends, which lost 0 bases and 4 bases, there was a span of 15 bases. Germline V gene sequence: CDR1 LGHDT, CDR2 YNNKEL (reference sequence). The CDR3 extends over 16 amino acids. The CDR3 reads CASSQDWAAQRETQYF. CDR3 in DNA: TGTGCCAGCAGCCAAGATTGGGCCGCCCAGAGAGAGACCCAGTACTTC.

The chain carries TRBV28 and TRBJ1-2; D remains ambiguous. CDR1 is MDHEN, CDR2 SYDVKM, per germline. The CDR3 spans 12 residues. The ends were cut back, 2 bases at V and 5 bases at J, with 6 bases in the middle. The CDR3 region is CASSLQKYGYTF. CDR3 nucleotide sequence: TGTGCCAGCAGTTTACAGAAGTATGGCTACACCTTC.

The genes are TRBV20-1 and TRBJ1-1; D gene ambiguous. This CDR3 comprises 11 residues. CDR1 DFQATT and CDR2 SNEGSKA come from the germline V gene (reference sequence). V shed 5 bases and J shed 6 bases, with 10 bases lying between them. The CDR3 here is CSAVKIAEAFF. The CDR3 nucleotides read TGCAGTGCTGTAAAAATAGCTGAAGCTTTCTTT.

The V gene is TRBV5-1, the J gene TRBJ2-5; 10 bases fit TRBD1. The trim removed 5 bases at V and 1 base at J, leaving 2 bases unmatched. This CDR3 spans 14 amino acids. CDR1 and CDR2 from the germline V gene are SGHRS and YFSETQ. The CDR3 sequence is CASRGQGVQETQYF. CDR3 bases: TGCGCCAGCAGAGGACAGGGGGTCCAAGAGACCCAGTACTTC.

The V gene is TRBV5-1, the J gene TRBJ1-1; 9 nucleotides match TRBD1. This CDR3 comprises 17 residues. Germline V gives CDR1 SGHRS, CDR2 YFSETQ. V was pared by 0 bases and J by 1 base, with 7 bases of the junction left unmatched. CDR3 sequence (DNA): TGCGCCAGCAGCTTGGGGAGGGACAGGGCGAAGAACACTGAAGCTTTCTTT. Encoded protein: CASSLGRDRAKNTEAFF.

This clone has only one observation. The V gene is TRBV4-1, the J gene TRBJ2-1; weak D call: TRBD1 (5 bases). This CDR3 has 14 amino acids. CDR1 and CDR2 (germline): MGHRA, YSYEKL. With 1 base removed from V and 4 bases from J, the gap between germline ends came to 8 bases. The CDR3: CASSQGDRYNEQFF. The CDR3 bases are TGCGCCAGCAGCCAAGGAGACAGATACAATGAGCAGTTCTTC.

V gene TRBV2 combines with J gene TRBJ1-4; 8 nucleotides align to TRBD1. The CDR3 sequence is 15 residues long. Trimming took 6 bases from V and 7 from J; bases not matched to a gene: 10. Per the germline V gene, CDR1 is SNHLY and CDR2 is FYNNEI. CDR3: CASSDRTGLSEKLFF. CDR3 in DNA: TGTGCCAGCAGCGACCGGACAGGGTTGAGTGAAAAACTGTTTTTT.

V and J are TRBV7-6 and TRBJ2-5; 15 bases are shared with TRBD2. V lost 1 base and J lost 0; bases outside the gene matches: 3. The germline CDR1 and CDR2 sequences are SGHVS and FNYEAQ. CDR3 length equals 18 residues. The CDR3 bases are TGTGCCAGCAGCTTAGGGGGGACTAGCGGGAGGTACCAAGAGACCCAGTACTTC. Translated, it gives CASSLGGTSGRYQETQYF.

This clone appeared once. Compared with germline, one end of the junction differs, possibly owing to a read error. The V and J genes are TRBV3-1 (or the pseudogene TRBV3-2) and TRBJ2-7; TRBD2 is a possible D gene (6 bases). This CDR3 comprises 14 residues. Germline CDR1 and CDR2: LGHDT and YNNKEL (reference sequence). This CDR3 is CASSQDGVGRDSQF. DNA for the CDR3: TGTGCCAGCAGCCAAGACGGTGTCGGCAGGGACTCCCAATTC.

This clone came up once. The CDR3 coding sequence is TGTGCCAGCAGTGGGACTAGCGGGAAAGGTTTCAATGAGCAGTTCTTC. It encodes CASSGTSGKGFNEQFF. The chain uses TRBV2 and TRBJ2-1, with 12 bases identical to TRBD2. Looked up from germline, CDR1 is SNHLY and CDR2 is FYNNEI. The CDR3 runs 16 residues. With V trimmed by 4 bases and J by 6 bases, 7 bases remained unmatched.

V usage is TRBV28 and J usage is TRBJ1-2, with TRBD1 matching 11 bases. The CDR3 has 15 residues. Looked up from germline, CDR1 is MDHEN and CDR2 is SYDVKM. The junction had 6 bases not matched to a gene; V was cut back by 1 base and J by 8 bases. The CDR3 DNA sequence: TGTGCCAGCAGTTTATCGGGACAGGGGGTCGAGGGCTACACCTTC. It yields the protein CASSLSGQGVEGYTF.

This clone was seen a handful of times. The chain carries TRBV6-5 and TRBJ1-1; D is undetermined. The CDR3 sequence is 13 residues long. Germline V CDR1 and CDR2: MNHEY, SVGAGI. V lost 10 bases to trimming and J lost 2 bases, with 14 bases between them. The DNA of the CDR3 is TGTGCCACCCGGGTGTCGACCAACACTGAAGCTTTCTTT. This gives the protein CATRVSTNTEAFF.

The chain has TRBV5-1 and TRBJ2-5; 10 bases are a match to TRBD2. Germline trimming cut 4 bases from V and 7 bases from J; bases unmatched to any gene: 19. The germline gives CDR1 SGHRS, CDR2 YFSETQ. CDR3 length equals 18 residues. The CDR3 bases are TGCGCCAGCAGCCCTGGTGTCCTAGCGGGGGCCCCCGGGGGGACCCAGTACTTC. Its translation is CASSPGVLAGAPGGTQYF.

The chain is built from TRBV9 and TRBJ1-6; the D is unclear. The CDR3 totals 15 residues. Per germline, CDR1 SGDLS and CDR2 YYNGEE. V gave up 2 bases and J gave up 6 bases, with 12 bases separating them. The CDR3 coding sequence is TGTGCCAGCAGCGTTGGTCTGGACTTTAATTCACCCCTCCACTTT. Protein: CASSVGLDFNSPLHF.